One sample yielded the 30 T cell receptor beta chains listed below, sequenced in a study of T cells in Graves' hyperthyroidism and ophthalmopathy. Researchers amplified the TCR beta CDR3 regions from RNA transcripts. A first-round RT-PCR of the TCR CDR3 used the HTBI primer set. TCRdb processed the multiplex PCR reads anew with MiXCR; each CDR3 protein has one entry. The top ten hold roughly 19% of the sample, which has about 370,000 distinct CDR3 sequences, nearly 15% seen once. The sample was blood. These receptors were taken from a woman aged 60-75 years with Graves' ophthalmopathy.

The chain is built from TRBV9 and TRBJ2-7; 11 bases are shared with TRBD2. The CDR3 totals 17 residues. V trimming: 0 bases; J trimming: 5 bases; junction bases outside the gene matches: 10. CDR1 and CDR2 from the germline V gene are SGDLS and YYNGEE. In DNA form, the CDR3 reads TGTGCCAGCAGCGTAGACGCCCTAGCGGGAGGTTGGGACGAGCAGTACTTC. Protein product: CASSVDALAGGWDEQYF.

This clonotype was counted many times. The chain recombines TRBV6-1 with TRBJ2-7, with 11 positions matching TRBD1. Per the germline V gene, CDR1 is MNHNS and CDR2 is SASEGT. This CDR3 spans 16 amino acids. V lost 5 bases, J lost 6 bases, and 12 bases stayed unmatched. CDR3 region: CASSREPGTGGTEQYF. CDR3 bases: TGTGCCAGCAGTAGGGAACCGGGGACAGGGGGGACCGAGCAGTACTTC.

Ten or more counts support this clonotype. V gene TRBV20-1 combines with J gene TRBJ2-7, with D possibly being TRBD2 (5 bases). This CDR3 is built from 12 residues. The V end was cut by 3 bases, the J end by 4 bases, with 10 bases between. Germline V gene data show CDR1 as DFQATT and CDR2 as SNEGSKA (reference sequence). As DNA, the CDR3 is TGCAGTGCTAGTCCCCGGGGTTACGAGCAGTACTTC. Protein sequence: CSASPRGYEQYF.

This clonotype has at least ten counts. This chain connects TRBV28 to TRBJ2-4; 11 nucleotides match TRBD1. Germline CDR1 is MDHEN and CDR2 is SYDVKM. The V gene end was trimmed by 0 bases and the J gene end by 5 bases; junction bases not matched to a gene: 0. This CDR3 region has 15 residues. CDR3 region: CASSLWGQGENIQYF. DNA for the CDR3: TGTGCCAGCAGTTTATGGGGACAGGGGGAAAACATTCAGTACTTC.

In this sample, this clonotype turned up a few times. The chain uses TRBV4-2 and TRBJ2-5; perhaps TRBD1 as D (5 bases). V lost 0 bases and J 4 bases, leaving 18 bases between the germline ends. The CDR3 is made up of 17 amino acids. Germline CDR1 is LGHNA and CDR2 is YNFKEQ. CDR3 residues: CASSQDSGRTGRETQYF. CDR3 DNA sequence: TGTGCCAGCAGCCAAGATTCAGGGCGAACAGGAAGAGAGACCCAGTACTTC.

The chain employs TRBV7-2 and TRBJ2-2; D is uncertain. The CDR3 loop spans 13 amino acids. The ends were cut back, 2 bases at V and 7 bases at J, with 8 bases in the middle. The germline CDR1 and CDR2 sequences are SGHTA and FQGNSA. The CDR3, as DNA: TGTGCCAGCAGCTTAACCCTGATCGGGGAGCTGTTTTTT. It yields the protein CASSLTLIGELFF. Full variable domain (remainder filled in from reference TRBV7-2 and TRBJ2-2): GAGVSQSPSNKVTEKGKDVELRCDPISGHTALYWYRQSLGQGLEFLIYFQGNSAPDKSGLPSDRFSAERTGGSVSTLTIQRTQQEDSAVYLCASSLTLIGELFFGEGSRLTVL.

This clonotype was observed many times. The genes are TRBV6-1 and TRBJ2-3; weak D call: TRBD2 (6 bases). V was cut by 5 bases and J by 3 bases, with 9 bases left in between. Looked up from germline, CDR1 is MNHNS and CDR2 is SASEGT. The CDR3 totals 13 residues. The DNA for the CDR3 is TGTGCCAGCAGTTTCGGGAGAACAGATACGCAGTATTTT. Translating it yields CASSFGRTDTQYF.

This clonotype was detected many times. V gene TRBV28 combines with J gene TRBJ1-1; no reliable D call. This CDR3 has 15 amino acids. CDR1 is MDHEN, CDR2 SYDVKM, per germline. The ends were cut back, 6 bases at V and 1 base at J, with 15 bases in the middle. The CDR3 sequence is CASSYLPDGNTEAFF. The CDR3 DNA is TGTGCCAGCAGCTACCTCCCGGACGGGAACACTGAAGCTTTCTTT.

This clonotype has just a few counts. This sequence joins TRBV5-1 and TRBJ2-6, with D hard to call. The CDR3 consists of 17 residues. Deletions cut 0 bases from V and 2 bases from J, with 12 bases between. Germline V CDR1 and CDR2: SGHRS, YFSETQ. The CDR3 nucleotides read TGCGCCAGCAGCTTGGAAGGGATTATAACTGGGGCCAACGTCCTGACTTTC. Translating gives CASSLEGIITGANVLTF.

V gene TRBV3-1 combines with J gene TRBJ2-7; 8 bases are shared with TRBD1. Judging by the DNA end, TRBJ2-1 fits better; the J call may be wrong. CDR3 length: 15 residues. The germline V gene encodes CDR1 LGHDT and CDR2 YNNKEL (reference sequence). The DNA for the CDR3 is TGTGCCAGCAGCCAACGGCAGGGGGCTTCCTACGAGCAGTTCTTC. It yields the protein CASSQRQGASYEQFF.

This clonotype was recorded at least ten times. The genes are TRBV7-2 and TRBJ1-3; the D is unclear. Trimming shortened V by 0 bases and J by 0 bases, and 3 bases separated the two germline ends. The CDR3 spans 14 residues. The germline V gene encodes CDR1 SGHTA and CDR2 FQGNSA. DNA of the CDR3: TGTGCCAGCAGCTTAGCCCTCTCTGGAAACACCATATATTTT. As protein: CASSLALSGNTIYF.

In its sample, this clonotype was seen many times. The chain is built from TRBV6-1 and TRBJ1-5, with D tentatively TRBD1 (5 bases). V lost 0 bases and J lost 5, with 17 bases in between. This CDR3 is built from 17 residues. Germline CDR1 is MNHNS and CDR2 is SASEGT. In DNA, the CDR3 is TGTGCCAGCAGTGAAGCGCTTCTAGGGACTAATTATCAGCCCCAGCATTTT. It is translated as CASSEALLGTNYQPQHF.

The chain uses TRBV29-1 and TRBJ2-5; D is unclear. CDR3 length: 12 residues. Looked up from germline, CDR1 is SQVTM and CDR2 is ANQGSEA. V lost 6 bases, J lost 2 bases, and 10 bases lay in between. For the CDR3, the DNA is TGCAGCGTAAGCTTGGAACAAGAGACCCAGTACTTC. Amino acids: CSVSLEQETQYF. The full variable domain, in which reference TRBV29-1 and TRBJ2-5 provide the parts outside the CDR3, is SAVISQKPSRDICQRGTSLTIQCQVDSQVTMMFWYRQQPGQSLTLIATANQGSEATYESGFVIDKFPISRPNLTFSTLTVSNMSPEDSSIYLCSVSLEQETQYFGPGTRLLVL.

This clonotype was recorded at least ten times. Here the CDR3 DNA reads TGTGCCAGCAGTCCGAGCGGGGGGTCCTACAATGAGCAGTTCTTC. This sequence encodes CASSPSGGSYNEQFF. The V and J genes are TRBV12-3 or TRBV12-4 and TRBJ2-1; 9 bases line up with TRBD2. The CDR3 contains 15 residues. The junction had 3 bases not matched to a gene; V was cut back by 5 bases and J by 1 base.

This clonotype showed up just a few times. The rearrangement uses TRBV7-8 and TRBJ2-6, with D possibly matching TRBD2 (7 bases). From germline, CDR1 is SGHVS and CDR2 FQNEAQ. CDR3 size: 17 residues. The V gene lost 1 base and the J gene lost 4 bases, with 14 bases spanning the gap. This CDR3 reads CASSLGGGARGANVLTF. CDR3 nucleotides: TGTGCCAGCAGCTTAGGAGGGGGGGCGCGCGGGGCCAACGTCCTGACTTTC.

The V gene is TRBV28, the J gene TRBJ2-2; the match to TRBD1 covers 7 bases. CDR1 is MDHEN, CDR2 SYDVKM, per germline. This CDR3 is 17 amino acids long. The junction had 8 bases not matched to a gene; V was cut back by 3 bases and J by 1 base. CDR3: CASSFRTGTMNTGELFF. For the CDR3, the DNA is TGTGCCAGCAGTTTTCGGACAGGAACCATGAACACCGGGGAGCTGTTTTTT. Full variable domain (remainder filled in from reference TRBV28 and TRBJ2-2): DVKVTQSSRYLVKRTGEKVFLECVQDMDHENMFWYRQDPGLGLRLIYFSYDVKMKEKGDIPEGYSVSREKKERFSLILESASTNQTSMYLCASSFRTGTMNTGELFFGEGSRLTVL.

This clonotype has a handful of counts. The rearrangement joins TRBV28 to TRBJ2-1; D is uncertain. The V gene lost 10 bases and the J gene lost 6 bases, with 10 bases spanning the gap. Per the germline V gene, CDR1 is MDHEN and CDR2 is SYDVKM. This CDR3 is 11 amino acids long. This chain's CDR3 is CATGPLNEQFF. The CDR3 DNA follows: TGTGCCACTGGACCACTCAATGAGCAGTTCTTC.

The CDR3 DNA reads as TGTGCCAGCAGCCCCCAGGGACTGCCTACCTACAATGAGCAGTTCTTC. Translated: CASSPQGLPTYNEQFF. The J gene is TRBJ2-1, the V gene TRBV11-3; a possible D gene is TRBD2 (6 bases). This CDR3 contains 16 residues. V dropped 5 bases and J dropped 2 bases, with 16 bases sitting between them. The V gene's germline CDR1 is SGHNT and CDR2 YENEEA.

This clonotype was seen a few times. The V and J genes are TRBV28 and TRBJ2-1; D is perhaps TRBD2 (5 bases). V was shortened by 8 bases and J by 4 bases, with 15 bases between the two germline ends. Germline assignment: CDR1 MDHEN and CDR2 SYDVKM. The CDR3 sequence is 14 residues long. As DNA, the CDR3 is TGTGCCAGCTGCGGAGGTGGCGAGTACAATGAGCAGTTCTTC. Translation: CASCGGGEYNEQFF.

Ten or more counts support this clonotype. The CDR3 loop is CAWSTGDFLGELFF. CDR3 in DNA: TGTGCCTGGAGTACTGGGGACTTCCTAGGGGAGCTGTTTTTT. This chain uses TRBV30 with TRBJ2-2; D possibly corresponds to TRBD2 (6 bases). This CDR3 is 14 amino acids long. CDR1 and CDR2 (germline): GTSNPN, SVGIG (reference sequence). Trimming removed 2 bases from V and 8 bases from J, with 15 bases in between.

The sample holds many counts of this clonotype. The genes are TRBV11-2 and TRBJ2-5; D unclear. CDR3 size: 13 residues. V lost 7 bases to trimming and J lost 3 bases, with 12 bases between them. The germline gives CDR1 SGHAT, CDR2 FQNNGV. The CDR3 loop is CASTFPLEETQYF. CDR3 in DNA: TGTGCCAGCACCTTCCCCCTTGAAGAGACCCAGTACTTC.

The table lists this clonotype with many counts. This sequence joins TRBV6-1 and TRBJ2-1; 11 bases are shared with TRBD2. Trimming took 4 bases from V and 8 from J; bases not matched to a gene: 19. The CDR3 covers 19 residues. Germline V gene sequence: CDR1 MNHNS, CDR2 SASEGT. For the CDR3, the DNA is TGTGCCAGCAGTGGGTCCCTTCGAGGTAGCGGGAGGGCGAGCGATGAGCAGTTCTTC. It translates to CASSGSLRGSGRASDEQFF.

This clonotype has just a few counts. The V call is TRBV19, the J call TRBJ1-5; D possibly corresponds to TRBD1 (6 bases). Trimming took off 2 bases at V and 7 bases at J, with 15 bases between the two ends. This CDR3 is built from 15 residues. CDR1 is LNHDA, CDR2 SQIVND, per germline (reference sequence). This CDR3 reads CASSIMGRGEQPQHF. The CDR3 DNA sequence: TGTGCCAGTAGTATAATGGGCAGGGGAGAGCAGCCCCAGCATTTT.

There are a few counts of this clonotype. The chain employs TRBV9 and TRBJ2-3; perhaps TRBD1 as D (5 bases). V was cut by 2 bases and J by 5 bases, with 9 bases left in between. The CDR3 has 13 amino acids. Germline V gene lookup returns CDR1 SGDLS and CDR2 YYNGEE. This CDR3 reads CASSVHRGDTQYF. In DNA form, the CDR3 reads TGTGCCAGCAGCGTCCATAGGGGAGATACGCAGTATTTT.

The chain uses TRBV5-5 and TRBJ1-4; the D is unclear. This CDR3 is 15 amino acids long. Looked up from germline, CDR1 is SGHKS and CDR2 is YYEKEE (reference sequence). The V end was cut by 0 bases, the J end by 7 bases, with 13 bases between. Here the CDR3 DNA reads TGTGCCAGCAGCTTGGTGTATCGTTTGAGTGAAAAACTGTTTTTT. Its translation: CASSLVYRLSEKLFF.

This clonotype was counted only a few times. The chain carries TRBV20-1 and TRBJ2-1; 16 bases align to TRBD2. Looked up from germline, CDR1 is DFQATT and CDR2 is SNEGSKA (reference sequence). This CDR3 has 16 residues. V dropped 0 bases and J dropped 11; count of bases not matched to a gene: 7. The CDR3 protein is CSARDGGLAGGPKQFF. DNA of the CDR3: TGCAGTGCTAGAGATGGGGGACTAGCGGGAGGGCCAAAGCAGTTCTTC.

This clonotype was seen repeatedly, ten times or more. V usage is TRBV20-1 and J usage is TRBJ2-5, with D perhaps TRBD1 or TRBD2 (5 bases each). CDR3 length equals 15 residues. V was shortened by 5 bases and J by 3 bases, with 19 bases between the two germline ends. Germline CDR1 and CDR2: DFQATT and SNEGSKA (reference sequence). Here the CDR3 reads CSALEGFAIKETQYF. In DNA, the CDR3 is TGCAGTGCTTTAGAGGGGTTTGCCATCAAAGAGACCCAGTACTTC.

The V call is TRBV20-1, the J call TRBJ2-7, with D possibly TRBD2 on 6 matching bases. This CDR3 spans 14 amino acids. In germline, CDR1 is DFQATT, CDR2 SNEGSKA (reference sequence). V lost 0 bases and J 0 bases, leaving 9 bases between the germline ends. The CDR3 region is CSARDLTSSYEQYF. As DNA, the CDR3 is TGCAGTGCTAGAGACCTGACTAGCTCCTACGAGCAGTACTTC.

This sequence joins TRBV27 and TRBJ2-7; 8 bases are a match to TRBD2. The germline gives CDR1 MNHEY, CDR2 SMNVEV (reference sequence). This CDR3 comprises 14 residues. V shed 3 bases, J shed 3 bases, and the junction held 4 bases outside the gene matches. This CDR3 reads CASSFRREGYEQYF. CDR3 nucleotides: TGTGCCAGCAGTTTCCGCCGGGAGGGCTACGAGCAGTACTTC.

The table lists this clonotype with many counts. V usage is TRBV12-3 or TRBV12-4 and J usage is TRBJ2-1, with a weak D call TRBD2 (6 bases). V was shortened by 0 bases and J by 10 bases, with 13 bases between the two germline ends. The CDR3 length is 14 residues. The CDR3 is CASSLAPSGREQFF. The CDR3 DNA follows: TGTGCCAGCAGTTTAGCGCCATCGGGGAGGGAGCAGTTCTTC.